This note documents a single TCR beta chain sequence. This clone came up a few times. Its cognate antigen has yet to be identified. The sample holds no much larger clone one base away, and base qualities are not on file. The CDR3 measures 14 amino acids from cysteine to phenylalanine. The sequence is cut down to CDR3 DNA, 42 bases in frame from base 1. CDR1 and CDR2, per the germline V gene, are SGHRS and YFSETQ. Relative to germline, V is 3 bases shorter and J is 8 bases shorter, with 12 bases between their ends. The CDR3 regions of human TCRbeta chains were analyzed by immunosequencing. As for how the authors treated the data: Repertoire TCRs were checked for matches against a reference library of SARS-CoV-2-specific TCRs that had been generated using the MIRA antigen-specificity platform. Breadth was defined as the fraction of unique TCRs that were SARS-CoV-2-associated. Depth was defined as the fraction of total T cells that were SARS-CoV-2-associated. Using the MIRA data, each spike-specific TCR was assigned both to the spike region to which the TCR was reactive and to a CD4 or CD8 class. Log10-transformed breadth and depth values were compared by one-way ANOVA with Sidak's multiple comparisons tests. Held by TCRdb, this immuneACCESS table contains in-frame sequences only and omits some clones. Under half of the omission traces to an unresolved V gene where checked; the cause of the rest is unknown. V and J calls and clone size are given by that table; D and trimming were obtained from the DNA. A total of tens of thousands of clones appear in this sample, roughly 80% of them only once. The ten largest make up about 26% of the sample.

This entry belongs to a study of T cell responses to AZD1222 COVID-19 vaccine (TCRdb year 2021). Study-wide context: TCR sequencing was performed for 230 to 250 trial participants, of whom 207 were given two doses of AZD1222 and around 25 were given two doses of MenACWY control vaccine. Enrollment into the trials was organized by age into subgroups of 18-55, 56-69 and 70-plus years, and those subgroups contained roughly 140, 27 and 60 TCR-sequenced participants, respectively.

What the work shows at the level of the full study, not this receptor alone: Most participants were white British and females outnumbered males, and the authors suggested that clonal diversity may have been underestimated. After two AZD1222 doses, spike-specific TCR breadth and depth were significantly higher than at day 0 and than in MenACWY recipients. Conclusions about previously exposed vaccinees are limited, since just five to seven AZD1222 recipients were seropositive for SARS-CoV-2 at baseline. Vaccine-associated CD4 TCRs spanned the whole spike protein, with dominant responses in regions 160-218 and 743-854. Because no samples from the day 14 peak response were available, repertoires could be characterized only after the peak T cell response. Reportedly, close to half of the unique spike-specific TCRs recognized epitopes lying outside the regions that are mutated in the B.1.351 and B.1.1.7 variants. The 56-69-year group was small, and its depth increase did not reach significance, likely because of low power.

This sample's time point label indicates: about 28 days (+/-7) after the second vaccine dose. Interpreted using the paper, the treatment or condition label stands for: meningococcal conjugate vaccine given as trial control. The vaccinee samples were drawn from two UK trials, COV001 and COV002, one of which was a single-blind randomized controlled phase 2/3 trial testing AZD1222 (ChAdOx1 nCoV-19) in healthy adults. For TCRbeta chain sequencing, PBMC samples were collected from trial participants at day 0 and at day 28 after the second dose. The rearranged segments are TRBV5-1 and TRBJ1-6; the D gene cannot be named for sure. This TCR was recovered from an adult who received the MenACWY meningococcal vaccine as a control. Source: peripheral blood, taken 28 days after the second dose of the MenACWY control vaccine. The CDR3 region has the sequence CASSSSQPYSPLHF. The DNA reads as follows: TGCGCCAGCAGCTCGAGCCAGCCCTATTCACCCCTCCACTTT.